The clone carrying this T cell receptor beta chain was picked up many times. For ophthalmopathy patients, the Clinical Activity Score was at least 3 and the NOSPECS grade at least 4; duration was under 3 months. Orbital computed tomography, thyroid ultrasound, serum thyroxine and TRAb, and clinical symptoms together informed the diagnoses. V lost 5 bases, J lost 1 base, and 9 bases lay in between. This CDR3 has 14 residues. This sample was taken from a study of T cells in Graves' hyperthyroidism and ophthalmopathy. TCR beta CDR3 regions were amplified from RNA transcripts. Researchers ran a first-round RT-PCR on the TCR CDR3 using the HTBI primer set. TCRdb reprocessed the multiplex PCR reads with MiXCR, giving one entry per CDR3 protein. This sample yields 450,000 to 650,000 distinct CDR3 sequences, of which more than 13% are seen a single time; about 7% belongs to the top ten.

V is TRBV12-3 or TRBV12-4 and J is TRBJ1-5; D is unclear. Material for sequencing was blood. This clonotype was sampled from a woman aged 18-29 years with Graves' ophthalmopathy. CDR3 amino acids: CASSLRASNQPQHF. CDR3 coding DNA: TGTGCCAGCAGTCTTAGGGCCAGCAATCAGCCCCAGCATTTT.